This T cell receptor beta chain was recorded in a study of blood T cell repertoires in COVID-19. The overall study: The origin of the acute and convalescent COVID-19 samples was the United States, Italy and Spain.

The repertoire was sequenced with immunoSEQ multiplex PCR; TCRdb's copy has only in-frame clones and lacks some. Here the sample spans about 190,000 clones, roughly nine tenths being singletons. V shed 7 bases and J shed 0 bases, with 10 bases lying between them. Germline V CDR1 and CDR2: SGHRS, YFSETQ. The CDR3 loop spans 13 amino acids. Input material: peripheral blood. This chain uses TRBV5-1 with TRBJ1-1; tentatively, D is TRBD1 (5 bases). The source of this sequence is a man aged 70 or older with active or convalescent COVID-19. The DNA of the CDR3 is TGCGCCAGCTCGGCAGGGATGAACACTGAAGCTTTCTTT. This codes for CASSAGMNTEAFF.